A selection of T cell receptor beta chains follows, all from one sample in a study of blood T cell repertoires in COVID-19. TCRdb's copy holds only in-frame clones and misses some; the assay was immunoSEQ multiplex PCR. The table shows more than 250,000 clones, with roughly 88% occurring only once. Sequenced material: PBMCs or T cells enriched from blood (not recorded which). These TCRs come from a man in his thirties or forties who had recovered from COVID-19. CDR3s include the opening cysteine and the closing phenylalanine or tryptophan. Each record gives: V gene, J gene, D gene, clone size, CDR3 DNA, CDR3 protein. The D gene is left open where the match is weak. Clone size is shown for a subset of rows, as once, few, many or a class of expanded clone.

TRBV7-6	TRBJ2-5	.	.	TGTGCCAGCAGCTTAATCCCCCCCAGCGTTGCGGAGACCCAGTACTTC	CASSLIPPSVAETQYF
TRBV12-3/TRBV12-4	TRBJ1-2	.	.	TGTGCCAGCAGCCGGACTCCCGGCGAGGGCTACACCTTC	CASSRTPGEGYTF
TRBV29-1	TRBJ2-5	.	.	TGCAGCGTTGCCGACCAAGAGACCCAGTACTTC	CSVADQETQYF
TRBV19	TRBJ2-2	TRBD2	.	TGTGCCAGTAGCTTCTCCAGCGGGGACACCGGGGAGCTGTTTTTT	CASSFSSGDTGELFF
TRBV5-1	TRBJ1-4	.	few	TGCGCCAGCAGTACAGGGACAACTAATGAAAAACTGTTTTTT	CASSTGTTNEKLFF
TRBV7-3	TRBJ2-7	.	.	TGTGCCAGCAGCTTTACCTACGAGCAGTACTTC	CASSFTYEQYF
TRBV11-2	TRBJ2-1	TRBD1	.	TGTGCCAGCAGCCCGTACCGGGACAGGGGGTTATACAATGAGCAGTTCTTC	CASSPYRDRGLYNEQFF
TRBV19	TRBJ2-3	.	.	TGTGCCAGTAGTGTCGGAGTATACGCGGAGTATTTT	CASSVGVYAEYF
TRBV3-1/TRBV3-2	TRBJ1-2	.	.	TGTGCCAGCAGCCCCCGTGCGGAAAACTATGGCTACACCTTC	CASSPRAENYGYTF
TRBV7-9	TRBJ1-1	.	.	TGTGCCAGCAGCCTAGGGGGGCTTATTGAAGCTTTCTTT	CASSLGGLIEAFF
TRBV5-1	TRBJ2-6	.	once	TGCGCCAGCAGCTTGGCCGGGGGTCCACGCTCTGGGGCCAACGTCCTGACTTTC	CASSLAGGPRSGANVLTF
TRBV2	TRBJ2-2	TRBD2	.	TGTGCCAGCAGTGATGGGACTAGCGGGGGATCCAACACCGGGGAGCTGTTTTTT	CASSDGTSGGSNTGELFF
TRBV27	TRBJ1-5	TRBD1	.	TGTGCCAGCAGCCAGGGACAGGGGAGCAATCAGCCCCAGCATTTT	CASSQGQGSNQPQHF
TRBV7-8	TRBJ1-2	.	.	TGTGCCAGCAGCTTACGCCCACTCTATGGCTACACCTTC	CASSLRPLYGYTF
TRBV5-4	TRBJ1-1	.	.	TGTGCCAGCAGCTTGCCCCAGGGGAGGGCTGAAGCTTTCTTT	CASSLPQGRAEAFF
TRBV12-3/TRBV12-4	TRBJ1-1	TRBD1	.	TGTGCCAGCAGGCAGGGGGGAAAGGCTGAAGCTTTCTTT	CASRQGGKAEAFF
TRBV7-9	TRBJ1-2	TRBD1	.	TGTGCCAGCAGCTTAGGGGCGACAGGGGGACCCTATGGCTACACCTTC	CASSLGATGGPYGYTF
TRBV5-5	TRBJ1-2	TRBD1	.	TGTGCCAGCAGCTTGGGCCCCCCGACAGGGCCCGGCGGCTATGGCTACACCTTC	CASSLGPPTGPGGYGYTF
TRBV7-3	TRBJ1-2	TRBD1	once	TGTGCCAGCAGCACCCGGACAGGGAGGGTTTATGGCTACACCTTC	CASSTRTGRVYGYTF
TRBV6-5	TRBJ2-1	TRBD2	.	TGTGCCAGCAGGCCCCGGACTAGCGGTTATAATGAGCAGTTCTTC	CASRPRTSGYNEQFF
TRBV7-2	TRBJ2-6	TRBD1	.	TGTGCCAGCAGCCCACGTGGACAGGGAAGCTCTGGGGCCAACGTCCTGACTTTC	CASSPRGQGSSGANVLTF
TRBV7-9	TRBJ1-2	.	.	TGTGCCAGCGAGGGGACACCTCGTAACTATGGCTACACCTTC	CASEGTPRNYGYTF
TRBV29-1	TRBJ2-2	TRBD2	.	TGCGGGGGGGCGAACACCGGGGAGCTGTTTTTT	CGGANTGELFF
TRBV2	TRBJ1-4	.	.	TGTGCCAGCAGTGCCGGACAGAATGGAAAACTGTTTTTT	CASSAGQNGKLFF
TRBV2	TRBJ1-1	.	once	TGTGCCATCCTTAAAGAGAGGAACACTGAAGCTTTCTTT	CAILKERNTEAFF